The clone carrying this T cell receptor beta chain was detected once. The antigen is not known. This specimen belongs to a study of cytomegalovirus exposure and HLA in healthy donors. The PCR made use of 60 Vbeta and 13 Jbeta primers. Generated by immunoSEQ multiplex PCR, the TCRdb table keeps only in-frame clones and is missing some. This table has 90,000 to 120,000 clones, around three quarters appearing once. CDR1 and CDR2 from the germline V gene are GTSNPN and SVGIG (reference sequence). The CDR3 consists of 15 residues. J lost 5 bases, V lost 2 bases, and 8 bases had no gene match. Nominal health characterized the donors when sampled, though unrecorded immune exposures were likely. Study-level findings and limits: TCR beta V segments were, for the most part, productive about 87% or about 30% of the time in an earlier analysis. There were several of the most significant clusters that appeared linked to common viral pathogens in a later analysis. It was in a later analysis that TCR association rates were seen to vary by HLA locus, highest for DRB1 and lowest for HLA-C.

The chain employs TRBV30 and TRBJ2-7; TRBD1 aligns across 11 bases. This receptor was obtained from a female donor in good health and CMV-seropositive. Sequenced: PBMCs. This CDR3 is CAWSIRTGGLDEQYF. Here the CDR3 DNA reads TGTGCCTGGAGTATCCGGACAGGGGGCTTGGACGAGCAGTACTTC.